This T cell receptor (beta chain) stems from a study of blood T cell repertoires in COVID-19 (dated by TCRdb to the early 2020s). Regarding the research as a whole: Samples covering the acute and convalescent phases of COVID-19 were provided by collaborators in the United States, Italy and Spain. The material from the prospective study consisted of cDNA or gDNA derived from T cells, B-cell-depleted T cells, or PBMCs. The dataset comprised deeply sampled blood TCRbeta repertoires from subjects exposed to, actively infected with, or recovered from COVID-19. The repertoires were made available in a free public database intended to serve as a resource for research on the immune response to SARS-CoV-2. The samples were drawn from the first 160 participants of the ongoing ImmuneRACE study and from 1,254 subjects provided by 6 global collaborators. A de-identified subject ID, COVID-19 status, age in years and sex were almost always included in the sample metadata. Where HLA class I and class II types were available, the types were taken from metadata supplied by the sample provider, not from assay-based typing. On the study overall, not on this receptor specifically: The amount of clinical and demographic metadata varied by source and participant and was provided uncurated.

A note on this clone: Its specific antigen is unknown. The record has no base qualities; no much larger clone is one base away.

TCRbeta CDR3 regions were amplified from genomic DNA by means of the immunoSEQ Assay, a bias-controlled multiplex PCR. Per the original workflow: The number of nucleated cells in each sample was estimated by amplification of reference gene primers within the assay. To quantify the absolute abundance of each unique TCRbeta CDR3 rearrangement, sequence reads were collapsed and filtered. For each sample, productive Simpson clonality was calculated as the square root of Simpson's diversity index over productive rearrangements. TCRdb took over this immuneACCESS table, retaining in-frame rearrangements with V and J assigned. Such tables are incomplete; in checked studies, under half of the missing clones stem from an unresolved V gene, and the remainder is unexplained. For V, J and clone size, that table is used; D and trimming come from the DNA. This sample gives about 270,000 clones in total; approximately 90% of them show up just once. Of the sample, roughly 2% falls within the top ten clones.

The germline V gene supplies CDR1 SGHAT and CDR2 FQNNGV. Relative to germline, V is 1 base shorter and J is 0 bases shorter, with 10 bases between their ends. The CDR3, cysteine through phenylalanine, is 16 amino acids long. The sequence is cut down to CDR3 DNA, 48 bases in frame from base 1. Participants in the prospective study were enrolled through a virtual design, were aged roughly 18 to 100 years, and lived in approximately 25 United States geographic areas. In the prospective study, participants were assigned to cohorts based on the clinical history participants reported in a screening survey and a study questionnaire. Each participant in the prospective study had whole blood, serum and a nasopharyngeal or oropharyngeal swab collected by mobile phlebotomists. Over a roughly 2-month period, participants in the prospective study had the option of providing additional blood draws and questionnaires. Before DNA extraction, blood samples from the prospective study were shipped at room temperature or frozen.

The sequence links TRBV11-2 to TRBJ1-3, with the identity of the D gene unclear. Sequencing was carried out using PBMCs or T cells enriched from blood (not recorded which). The receptor's source is a woman between 35 and 50 years old with acute COVID-19. For the CDR3, the sequence is CASSLVGGDSGNTIYF. The sequence in DNA is TGTGCCAGCAGCTTAGTAGGCGGAGACTCTGGAAACACCATATATTTT.